This T cell receptor beta chain was sequenced for a study of blood T cell repertoires in COVID-19. As for the study in general: Donors in Cohort 3 counted as recovered after two negative PCRs, clearance, or symptom resolution. From T cells, B-cell-depleted T cells, or PBMCs came the material, which was cDNA or gDNA.

The CDR3 extends over 19 amino acids. Cohort placement rested on clinical history that participants reported themselves. In the authors' methods: The authors estimated nucleated cell counts from reference gene primer amplification. The repertoire was sequenced with immunoSEQ multiplex PCR; TCRdb's copy has only in-frame clones and lacks some. V and J calls plus clone size are reproduced from that table; the DNA served to infer D and trimming. This table holds some 300,000 clones, roughly 91% found once. The sequence came from a woman aged 55-70 years in a cohort exposed to, infected with or recovered from COVID-19 (not recorded which). Sequencing input: PBMCs or T cells enriched from blood (not recorded which). The V call is TRBV21-1, the J call TRBJ2-5; no check of the table's D call, TRBD1, against the DNA was made. TRBV21-1 is deemed a pseudogene. CDR3 protein: CASSKGDRGRLWDQETQYF. Written as DNA, the CDR3 is TGTGCCAGCAGCAAGGGGGACAGGGGGCGCCTATGGGATCAAGAGACCCAGTACTTC.